Listed here are 17 T cell receptor beta chains from one sample, sequenced in a study of shared clonotypes between healthy human individuals (dated by TCRdb to between 2020 and 2021). Libraries were built with the immunoSEQ multiplex PCR assay. Imported from immuneACCESS, the table was reduced by TCRdb to in-frame sequences with V and J called. These copies leave out some clones; in studies compared against another copy, an unresolved V gene accounts for under half, and the cause of the remainder is not known. The sample has 2 million to 2.5 million clones on record, about 92% of them singletons. 0.35% to 0.5% of the sample is taken by the ten largest. What was sequenced was naive CD4+ T cells from PBMCs. The cell subset or site label, as the study defines it: CD45RA+ positively selected. The receptor set was obtained from a man aged 18 to 35 in good health. Some clones in this sample may be carry-over from other donors' samples.

This clone was counted a single time. The V gene is TRBV5-6, the J gene TRBJ1-2; D is perhaps TRBD1 (5 bases). Germline loops: CDR1 SGHDT, CDR2 YYEEEE. V was shortened by 0 bases and J by 4 bases, with 10 bases between the two germline ends. CDR3 length: 14 amino acids. The CDR3 spells CASSLVDGGYGYTF. The CDR3 coding sequence is TGTGCCAGCAGCTTGGTTGACGGGGGCTATGGCTACACCTTC.

This clone was recorded once. The rearrangement joins TRBV5-6 to TRBJ2-4; TRBD1 is a possible D gene (5 bases). Germline V gives CDR1 SGHDT, CDR2 YYEEEE. The germline V and J ends were trimmed by 1 base and 1 base, with 9 bases remaining between them. The CDR3 covers 15 residues. The CDR3 bases are TGTGCCAGCAGCTTGAGGGGATTCGCCAAAAACATTCAGTACTTC. Protein product: CASSLRGFAKNIQYF. The entire variable domain, with the rest obtained from reference TRBV5-6 and TRBJ2-4, is as follows: DAGVTQSPTHLIKTRGQQVTLRCSPKSGHDTVSWYQQALGQGPQFIFQYYEEEERQRGNFPDRFSGHQFPNYSSELNVNALLLGDSALYLCASSLRGFAKNIQYFGAGTRLSVL.

This chain links TRBV18 with TRBJ2-7, with D perhaps TRBD1 (5 bases). The CDR3 totals 14 residues. Trimming removed 6 bases from V and 0 bases from J, with 12 bases in between. The germline CDR1 and CDR2 sequences are KGHSH and LQKENI. Written as DNA, the CDR3 is TGTGCCAGCTCTCGGACAACCCCCTCCTACGAGCAGTACTTC. Translation: CASSRTTPSYEQYF.

V gene TRBV7-9 combines with J gene TRBJ2-7, with 8 bases fitting TRBD2. V lost 8 bases to trimming and J lost 0 bases; unmatched junction nucleotides: 3. The CDR3 is 13 amino acids. Germline values: CDR1 SEHNR, CDR2 FQNEAQ (reference sequence). CDR3 in amino acids: CASAGTSSYEQYF. The CDR3 DNA reads as TGTGCCAGCGCCGGGACTAGCTCCTACGAGCAGTACTTC.

V usage is TRBV5-4 and J usage is TRBJ2-6; the D is unclear. From germline, CDR1 is SGHNT and CDR2 YYREEE (reference sequence). CDR3 length: 15 residues. The V and J ends lost 7 bases and 3 bases respectively, with 14 bases between them. Here the CDR3 reads CASRSGTFGANVLTF. CDR3 bases: TGTGCCAGCCGATCGGGTACCTTTGGGGCCAACGTCCTGACTTTC.

CDR3 nucleotide sequence: TGTGCCAGCAGCTCGGGGACTAGCGGGAGGGTCTACGAGCAGTACTTC. Encoded protein: CASSSGTSGRVYEQYF. The rearrangement joins TRBV5-4 to TRBJ2-7, with 16 positions matching TRBD2. Germline trimming cut 3 bases from V and 3 bases from J; bases unmatched to any gene: 3. This CDR3 region has 16 residues. Looked up from germline, CDR1 is SGHNT and CDR2 is YYREEE (reference sequence).

Regarding this clone: This CDR3 is also generated by other DNA sequences in the sample. The chain's CDR3 is CASSSPGLASYEQYF. As DNA, the CDR3 is TGTGCCAGCAGCTCCCCCGGACTAGCGAGTTACGAGCAGTACTTC. This rearrangement joins TRBV5-4 to TRBJ2-7, with TRBD2 matching over 9 bases. The CDR3 is 15 residues long. In germline, CDR1 is SGHNT, CDR2 YYREEE (reference sequence). The ends lost 3 bases at V and 4 bases at J; junction bases unmatched: 8.

V usage is TRBV5-1 and J usage is TRBJ2-1, with a weak D call TRBD1 (6 bases). The CDR3 totals 14 residues. In germline, CDR1 is SGHRS, CDR2 YFSETQ. V was shortened by 5 bases and J by 3 bases, with 12 bases between the two germline ends. The CDR3 protein is CASSGGGFYNEQFF. Here the CDR3 DNA reads TGCGCCAGCAGTGGGGGCGGGTTCTACAATGAGCAGTTCTTC.

The chain recombines TRBV9 with TRBJ2-1, with TRBD1 matching 10 bases. Looked up from germline, CDR1 is SGDLS and CDR2 is YYNGEE. This CDR3 has 17 residues. Trimming cost V 4 bases and J 0 bases; bases outside gene matches: 7. CDR3 in amino acids: CASSRTGGESSYNEQFF. The CDR3 DNA sequence: TGTGCCAGCAGCCGGACAGGGGGGGAGAGCTCCTACAATGAGCAGTTCTTC.

The gene calls are TRBV25-1 and TRBJ2-3, with 7 positions matching TRBD2. The ends lost 7 bases at V and 0 bases at J; junction bases unmatched: 10. The CDR3 contains 16 residues. Germline lookup yields CDR1 MGHDK and CDR2 SYGVNS. The CDR3 here is CASTQGRGGSTDTQYF. In DNA form, the CDR3 reads TGTGCCAGCACCCAAGGGAGGGGCGGAAGCACAGATACGCAGTATTTT.

The table lists this clone with a count of one. Within the sample, other DNA sequences also encode this same CDR3. The genes are TRBV2 and TRBJ2-2; D remains unclear. The CDR3 covers 12 residues. Per germline, CDR1 SNHLY and CDR2 FYNNEI. Deletions cut 7 bases from V and 3 bases from J, with 6 bases between. The CDR3 sequence: CASTGDTGELFF. Here the CDR3 DNA reads TGTGCCAGCACGGGCGACACCGGGGAGCTGTTTTTT.

Comment on this clone: Other DNA sequences in this specimen translate into the identical CDR3. The CDR3 DNA follows: TGTGCCAGCAGCTTAGGGGAGAACACTGAAGCTTTCTTT. Translated, it gives CASSLGENTEAFF. This chain links TRBV11-3 with TRBJ1-1; D call uncertain. Trimming took 1 base from V and 1 from J, leaving 4 bases between them. CDR3 length: 13 residues. The V gene's germline CDR1 is SGHNT and CDR2 YENEEA.

The rearrangement uses TRBV5-4 and TRBJ1-4; D may be TRBD1 (5 bases). The CDR3 loop spans 13 amino acids. CDR1 is SGHNT and CDR2 is YYREEE in the germline V gene (reference sequence). V lost 1 base and J lost 8, with 9 bases in between. The CDR3 loop is CASSLRGTEKLFF. For the CDR3, the DNA is TGTGCCAGCAGCTTGCGGGGGACCGAAAAACTGTTTTTT.

Concerning this clone: The identical CDR3 is also encoded by other nucleotide sequences in the sample. The gene calls are TRBV29-1 and TRBJ2-3; D is uncertain. Deletions cut 3 bases from V and 0 bases from J, with 4 bases between. CDR1 and CDR2 from the germline V gene are SQVTM and ANQGSEA. CDR3 length equals 12 residues. The CDR3 is CSVDGSTDTQYF. For the CDR3, the DNA is TGCAGCGTTGACGGAAGCACAGATACGCAGTATTTT.

The chain has TRBV6-1 and TRBJ1-3; the D is unclear. V was clipped by 6 bases and J by 8 bases, with 17 bases between them. Germline CDR1 MNHNS, CDR2 SASEGT. This CDR3 is built from 14 residues. The CDR3 DNA reads TGTGCCAGCAGGGGCCCACCTTACCCGGACACCATATATTTT. Translating gives CASRGPPYPDTIYF.

The chain uses TRBV4-3 and TRBJ2-7, with unresolved D. V lost 1 base and J lost 6, with 13 bases in between. Germline V gene sequence: CDR1 LGHNA, CDR2 YSLEER. The CDR3 is made up of 14 amino acids. CDR3 loop: CASSQVPIHSEQYF. CDR3 nucleotides: TGCGCCAGCAGCCAAGTCCCGATTCATAGCGAGCAGTACTTC.

This rearrangement joins TRBV29-1 to TRBJ2-5; the match to TRBD1 covers 10 bases. The CDR3 totals 13 residues. J was trimmed by 3 bases and V by 7 bases; bases with no gene match: 5. CDR1 and CDR2 (germline): SQVTM, ANQGSEA. The CDR3 DNA reads as TGCAGCGATGTGACAGGGGGCGAAGAGACCCAGTACTTC. This translates into CSDVTGGEETQYF.